One sample yielded the 12 T cell receptor beta chains listed below, sequenced in a study of blood T cell repertoires in COVID-19. Clones were read by immunoSEQ multiplex PCR, and TCRdb kept only the in-frame ones, dropping some. The sample has about 39,000 clones, about 88% seen once. The sequenced sample consisted of peripheral blood. These TCRs come from a human donor in a cohort sampled during active COVID-19.

The chain employs TRBV4-1 and TRBJ2-4; a weak D match, TRBD1 (6 bases). Germline V gene data show CDR1 as MGHRA and CDR2 as YSYEKL. V lost 0 bases and J 1 base, leaving 13 bases between the germline ends. The CDR3 length is 17 residues. The CDR3 protein is CASSQDPPGVAKNIQYF. As DNA, the CDR3 is TGCGCCAGCAGCCAAGATCCTCCAGGGGTGGCCAAAAACATTCAGTACTTC.

This clone was seen a handful of times. The chain links TRBV5-1 to TRBJ1-2, with D perhaps TRBD1 (6 bases). V lost 0 bases and J lost 2, with 8 bases in between. Germline V gene sequence: CDR1 SGHRS, CDR2 YFSETQ. This CDR3 contains 14 residues. The CDR3 protein is CASSLVGQNYGYTF. The CDR3 bases are TGCGCCAGCAGCTTGGTAGGACAGAACTATGGCTACACCTTC. The whole variable domain, filled in from reference TRBV5-1 and TRBJ1-2, reads KAGVTQTPRYLIKTRGQQVTLSCSPISGHRSVSWYQQTPGQGLQFLFEYFSETQRNKGNFPGRFSGRQFSNSRSEMNVSTLELGDSALYLCASSLVGQNYGYTFGSGTRLTVV.

CDR3 nucleotides: TGTGCCAGCAGCCCCCGGACAGGAGCCGGAACCATGAACACTGAAGCTTTCTTT. Its protein is CASSPRTGAGTMNTEAFF. The chain combines TRBV3-1 (or the pseudogene TRBV3-2) with TRBJ1-1; 7 bases map to TRBD1. The CDR3 is made up of 18 amino acids. V shed 4 bases and J 0 bases; nucleotides not matched to a gene: 14. CDR1 and CDR2 (germline): LGHDT, YNNKEL (reference sequence).

The rearrangement joins TRBV6-5 to TRBJ2-5; TRBD1 is a possible D gene (6 bases). This CDR3 spans 13 amino acids. Trimming stripped 7 bases from V and 5 bases from J, with 14 bases between. Germline V lookup: CDR1 MNHEY, CDR2 SVGAGI. The CDR3 protein is CASTVGGRETQYF. CDR3 DNA: TGTGCCAGCACCGTAGGGGGAAGGGAGACCCAGTACTTC.

This clone showed up just once. V is TRBV6-5 and J is TRBJ2-1; 8 nucleotides align to TRBD1. CDR3 length: 14 residues. CDR1 is MNHEY, CDR2 SVGAGI, per germline. V was pared by 2 bases and J by 8 bases, with 5 bases of the junction left unmatched. The CDR3 reads CASSYATGDDEQFF. CDR3 sequence (DNA): TGTGCCAGCAGTTACGCGACAGGGGACGATGAGCAGTTCTTC.

This chain's CDR3 is CASSKAVGRVRGLATNEKLFF. The CDR3 DNA is TGTGCCAGCAGCAAAGCGGTTGGTCGGGTAAGGGGTCTTGCAACTAATGAAAAACTGTTTTTT. This rearrangement joins TRBV21-1 to TRBJ1-4; TRBD1, the D gene given by the table, was not confirmed from the DNA. TRBV21-1 is described as a pseudogene. The CDR3 extends over 21 amino acids.

The chain is built from TRBV28 and TRBJ1-5, with TRBD1 matching over 7 bases. The CDR3 consists of 16 residues. Germline V gene sequence: CDR1 MDHEN, CDR2 SYDVKM. J was trimmed by 0 bases and V by 0 bases; bases with no gene match: 2. CDR3 residues: CASSLWDRYSNQPQHF. The CDR3 DNA reads as TGTGCCAGCAGTTTATGGGACAGGTATAGCAATCAGCCCCAGCATTTT.

This clone qualifies as medium-sized. The rearrangement joins TRBV6-1 to TRBJ2-7; 7 bases are shared with TRBD1. After removal of 0 bases from V and 2 bases from J, the junction contained 4 bases not matched to a gene. CDR1 is MNHNS and CDR2 is SASEGT in the germline V gene. This CDR3 spans 15 amino acids. The CDR3 nucleotides are TGTGCCAGCAGTGAAGCGGCAGGGACAGCCTACGAGCAGTACTTC. It translates to CASSEAAGTAYEQYF.

The chain couples TRBV13 to TRBJ2-7; D possibly corresponds to TRBD1 (7 bases). V lost 5 bases and J 3 bases, leaving 17 bases between the germline ends. From germline, CDR1 is PRHDT and CDR2 FYEKMQ (reference sequence). The length of the CDR3 is 15 residues. The CDR3 nucleotides are TGTGCCAGCAGCCTCACAGGGGAGGACCTCTACGAGCAGTACTTC. This gives the protein CASSLTGEDLYEQYF.

This sequence joins TRBV5-1 and TRBJ2-5, with D possibly being TRBD2 (5 bases). This CDR3 comprises 15 residues. Trimming removed 4 bases from V and 5 bases from J, with 18 bases in between. Germline V gene lookup returns CDR1 SGHRS and CDR2 YFSETQ. The CDR3 DNA follows: TGCGCCAGCAGCCAACGAGGAGGTGGCTGGGAGACCCAGTACTTC. Encoded protein: CASSQRGGGWETQYF. The full variable domain, its missing parts supplied by reference TRBV5-1 and TRBJ2-5, is KAGVTQTPRYLIKTRGQQVTLSCSPISGHRSVSWYQQTPGQGLQFLFEYFSETQRNKGNFPGRFSGRQFSNSRSEMNVSTLELGDSALYLCASSQRGGGWETQYFGPGTRLLVL.

The CDR3 DNA sequence: TGCGCCAGCAGTGAGTCGAGGAGGTCCCTTATCTATGGCTACACCTTC. Residues: CASSESRRSLIYGYTF. This rearrangement joins TRBV10-1 to TRBJ1-2; D unresolved. The CDR3 length is 16 residues. Germline CDR1 and CDR2: WNHNN and SYGVQD (reference sequence). Trimming took off 0 bases at V and 4 bases at J, with 15 bases between the two ends.

The CDR3 region has the DNA TGTGCCAGCAGCTTAGCCGGGGACTTCAGTGAAGCTTTCTTT. It yields the protein CASSLAGDFSEAFF. The rearrangement uses TRBV7-9 and TRBJ1-1; tentative D call: TRBD1 (5 bases). The CDR3 runs 14 residues. CDR1 is SEHNR, CDR2 FQNEAQ, per germline (reference sequence). V was shortened by 0 bases and J by 7 bases, with 12 bases between the two germline ends.